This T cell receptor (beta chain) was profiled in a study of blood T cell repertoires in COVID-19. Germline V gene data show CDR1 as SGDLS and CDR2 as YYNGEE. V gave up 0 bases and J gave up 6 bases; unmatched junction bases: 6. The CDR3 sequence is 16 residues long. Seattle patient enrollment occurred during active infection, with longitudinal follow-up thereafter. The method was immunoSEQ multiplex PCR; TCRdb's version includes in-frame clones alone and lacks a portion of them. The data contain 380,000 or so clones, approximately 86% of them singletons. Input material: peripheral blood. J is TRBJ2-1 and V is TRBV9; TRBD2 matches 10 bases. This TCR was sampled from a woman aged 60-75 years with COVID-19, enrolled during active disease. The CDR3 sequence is CASSVGGSGGTNEQFF. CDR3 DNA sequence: TGTGCCAGCAGCGTAGGTGGTAGCGGGGGGACCAATGAGCAGTTCTTC.